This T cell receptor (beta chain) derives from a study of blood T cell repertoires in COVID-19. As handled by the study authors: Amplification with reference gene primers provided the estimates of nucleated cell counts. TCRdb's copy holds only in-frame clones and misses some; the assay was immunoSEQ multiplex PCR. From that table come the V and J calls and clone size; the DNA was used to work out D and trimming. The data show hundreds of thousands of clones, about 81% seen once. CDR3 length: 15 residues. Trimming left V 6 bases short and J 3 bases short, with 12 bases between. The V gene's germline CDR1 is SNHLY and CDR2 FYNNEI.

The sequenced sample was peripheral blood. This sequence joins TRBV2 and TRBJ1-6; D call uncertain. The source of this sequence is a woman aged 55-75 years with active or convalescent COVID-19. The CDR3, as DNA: TGTGCCAGCAGGAACGACTGGCTCTATAATTCACCCCTCCACTTT. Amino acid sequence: CASRNDWLYNSPLHF.